A selection of T cell receptor beta chains follows, all from one sample in a study of neurological immune-mediated disorders. TCRdb fed the 5' RACE reads into MiXCR, producing one record per CDR3 protein. The repertoire holds 30,000 or so distinct CDR3 sequences, with about 14% as singletons. Sample: CD4+ T cells from blood. Receptor source: a female donor with HTLV-1-associated myelopathy (HAM/TSP). CDR3s include the opening cysteine and the closing phenylalanine or tryptophan. D genes are given only for firm matches. Not every row has a clone size; where given, it reads once, few, many or a size class.

j_call	d_call	cdr3_length	clone_size	v_call	cdr3_nt	cdr3_aa
TRBJ2-1	TRBD2	16	many	TRBV12-3/TRBV12-4	TGTGCCAGCAGCCATCCGGGACTAGCGGCTTACAATGAGCAGTTCTTC	CASSHPGLAAYNEQFF
TRBJ2-2	NA	16	many	TRBV5-1	TGCGCCAGCAGCTTGGCGGGGGGACAAAGGAACGGGGAGCTGTTTTTT	CASSLAGGQRNGELFF
TRBJ2-2	TRBD1	14	many	TRBV5-1	TGCGCCAGCAGCGGGACAGGGGATGCCGGGGAGCTGTTTTTT	CASSGTGDAGELFF
TRBJ1-4	TRBD1	14	many	TRBV5-1	TGCGCCAGCAGCGTGACAGGGGCTGCTGAAAAACTGTTTTTT	CASSVTGAAEKLFF
TRBJ2-3	TRBD1	14	many	TRBV19	TGTGCCAGTAGTTCGGGACAGGGGACAGATACGCAGTATTTT	CASSSGQGTDTQYF
TRBJ1-2	TRBD1	16	many	TRBV4-1	TGCGCCAGCAGCCAAGTATTTGGGACAGGGGTACGCGGCTACACCTTC	CASSQVFGTGVRGYTF
TRBJ2-5	NA	15	many	TRBV6-1	TGTGCCAGCAGCGAAGTGGTAAAGGGCTTGGAGACCCAGTACTTC	CASSEVVKGLETQYF
TRBJ2-1	TRBD2	14	many	TRBV29-1	TGCAGCGTTGGCACTAGCGGGGTTGGGGGTGAGCAGTTCTTC	CSVGTSGVGGEQFF
TRBJ1-6	NA	14	NA	TRBV5-1	NA	CANSFGQGNSPLNF
TRBJ2-7	NA	15	many	TRBV6-1	TGTGCCAGCAGTGAAGCACTATTTGCCGGGGGCGGGCAGTACTTC	CASSEALFAGGGQYF
TRBJ2-1	TRBD2	14	once	TRBV7-2	TGTGCCAGCAGCATTGGGACTAGCGGGAATGAGCAGTTCTTC	CASSIGTSGNEQFF
TRBJ2-3	TRBD2	13	NA	TRBV2	TGTGCCAGCAGCGGGACTAGCGGGGGAATGCAGTATTTT	CASSGTSGGMQYF
TRBJ2-1	TRBD2	15	many	TRBV7-2	TGTGCCAGCAGCCTAAGCGGGGGGGCCTGGTATGAGCAGTTCTTC	CASSLSGGAWYEQFF
TRBJ1-4	TRBD1	12	many	TRBV20-1	TGCAGTGCTAGAATACAGGGGGGAAAACTGTTTTTT	CSARIQGGKLFF
TRBJ2-5	TRBD2	16	many	TRBV5-1	TGCGCCAGCAGCTTGGCCGGGACTAGCGGCCAAGAGACCCAGTACTTC	CASSLAGTSGQETQYF
TRBJ2-3	NA	16	once	TRBV7-3	TGTGCCAGCAGCTTGGGCCGGAGGGCTCAAGTAGATACGAGGTATTTT	CASSLGRRAQVDTRYF
TRBJ2-5	TRBD2	16	many	TRBV2	TGTGCCAGCAGTGTCGGACTAGCGGGAGGTTTCCAGACCCAGTACTTC	CASSVGLAGGFQTQYF
TRBJ2-5	NA	13	NA	TRBV10-2	TGCGCCAGCAAAAGGGACGTGCAAGAGACCCAGTACTTC	CASKRDVQETQYF
TRBJ2-3	TRBD2	16	medium-sized	TRBV10-3	TGTGCCATCAGTGAGGGGCTTAGCGGGAGCACAGATACGCAGTATTTT	CAISEGLSGSTDTQYF
TRBJ1-2	NA	13	NA	TRBV5-4	TGTGCCAGCAGTACCAGGGGAGGCTATGGCTACACCTTC	CASSTRGGYGYTF
TRBJ2-5	TRBD2	14	many	TRBV14	TGTGCCAGCAGCCAACGGACTAGATTGGAGACCCAGTACTTC	CASSQRTRLETQYF
TRBJ2-1	NA	14	NA	TRBV7-8	TGTGCCAGCAGCTTCCGGGACCATAATAATGATCAGTTCTTC	CASSFRDHNNDQFF
TRBJ1-4	TRBD1	15	many	TRBV27	TGTGCCAGCCGGACAGGGGGACTTAGGAATGAAAAACTGTTTTTT	CASRTGGLRNEKLFF
TRBJ2-7	TRBD2	15	many	TRBV7-2	TGTGCCAGCAGCTCAGGACTAGCGGGAGGGAATGAGCAGTACTTC	CASSSGLAGGNEQYF
TRBJ2-7	TRBD2	15	many	TRBV7-8	TGTGCCAGCAGCTTAGTAGCGGGGAGCTCCTACGAGCAGTACTTC	CASSLVAGSSYEQYF
TRBJ1-1	TRBD1	15	many	TRBV6-5	TGTGCCAGCAGTTTTTACAGGGGAGGAGGCACTGAAGCTTTCTTT	CASSFYRGGGTEAFF
TRBJ2-1	TRBD2	15	many	TRBV20-1	TGCAGTGCGGTGAGAGGGACTAGCGGGAGTGCTGAGCAGTTCTTC	CSAVRGTSGSAEQFF
TRBJ2-7	NA	11	many	TRBV29-1	TGCAGCGTTGTCCGCGGATACGAGCAGTACTTC	CSVVRGYEQYF
TRBJ2-7	TRBD2	15	many	TRBV3-1	TGTGCCAGCAGCCAAGACTTGCGGGAGGAGGCCGAGCAGTACTTC	CASSQDLREEAEQYF
TRBJ2-4	TRBD2	16	many	TRBV19	TGTGCCACCAAACAACCCCTGACTAGCGGAGAAAACATTCAGTACTTC	CATKQPLTSGENIQYF
TRBJ2-7	NA	16	many	TRBV3-1	TGTGCCAGCAGCCAAGATCCCCGGCATCGCGGATACGAGCAGTACTTC	CASSQDPRHRGYEQYF
TRBJ2-3	NA	11	medium-sized	TRBV7-2	TGTGCCAGCAGCCTAAGCTGGGCGCAGTATTTT	CASSLSWAQYF
TRBJ2-1	NA	15	many	TRBV19	TGTGCCAGTAAATTATTCGCGAGGGAGGACAATGAGCAGTTCTTC	CASKLFAREDNEQFF
TRBJ2-2	NA	15	many	TRBV12-3/TRBV12-4	TGTGCCAGCAGATCCTTCGGGCGGGTCACCGGGGAGCTGTTTTTT	CASRSFGRVTGELFF
TRBJ2-2	NA	13	many	TRBV30	TGTGCCTGGAGTGTAATGTTGGCCGGGGAGCTGTTTTTT	CAWSVMLAGELFF
TRBJ1-5	NA	16	many	TRBV7-6	TGTGCCAGCAGCTTAGAGGCGGCAGGGAACAATCAGCCCCAGCATTTT	CASSLEAAGNNQPQHF
TRBJ1-5	NA	18	many	TRBV6-6	TGTGCCAGCAGTTACCCTCCCGGGCAGCAAAATAGCAATCAGCCCCAGCATTTT	CASSYPPGQQNSNQPQHF
TRBJ2-7	NA	15	many	TRBV6-6	TGTGCCAGCAGTTACTCCGGCGTTGAGGTGCGGGAGCAGTACTTC	CASSYSGVEVREQYF
TRBJ2-1	TRBD2	16	many	TRBV20-1	TGCAGTGCTAGACACCTAGCGGGAAGGGGTAACAATGAGCAGTTCTTC	CSARHLAGRGNNEQFF
TRBJ1-4	TRBD1	15	NA	TRBV5-1	TGCGCCAACAGCTTGGGAGGACAGGGGAGCGAAAAACTGTTTTTT	CANSLGGQGSEKLFF
TRBJ2-2	NA	13	many	TRBV24-1	TGTGCCACCAGCGCTGGTGTAACCGGGGAGCTGTTTTTT	CATSAGVTGELFF